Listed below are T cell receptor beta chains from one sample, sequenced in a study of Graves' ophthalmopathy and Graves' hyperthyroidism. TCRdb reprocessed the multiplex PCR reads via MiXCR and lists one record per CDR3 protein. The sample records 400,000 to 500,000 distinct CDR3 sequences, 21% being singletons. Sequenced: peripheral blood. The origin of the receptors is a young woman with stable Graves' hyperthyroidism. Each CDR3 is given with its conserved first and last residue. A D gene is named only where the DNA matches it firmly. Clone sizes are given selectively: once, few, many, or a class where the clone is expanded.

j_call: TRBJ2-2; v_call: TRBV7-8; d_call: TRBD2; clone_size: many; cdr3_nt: TGTGCCAGCAGCTACTACAAGACTAGCGGGAGGAACGGGGGGGAGCTGTTTTTT; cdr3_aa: CASSYYKTSGRNGGELFF
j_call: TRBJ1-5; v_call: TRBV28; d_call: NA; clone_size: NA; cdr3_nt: TGTGCCAGCTCGACAGGCTCCAATCAGCCCCAGCATTTT; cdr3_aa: CASSTGSNQPQHF
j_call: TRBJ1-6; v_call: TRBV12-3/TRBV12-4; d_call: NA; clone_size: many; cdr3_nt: TGTGCCAGCAGCCCCCGGCCCCGGGTAAATTCACCCCTCCACTTT; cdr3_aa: CASSPRPRVNSPLHF
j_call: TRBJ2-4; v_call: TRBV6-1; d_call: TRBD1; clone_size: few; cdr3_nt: TGTGCCAGCAGTTGGGACAGTAACATTAAGTACTTC; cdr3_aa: CASSWDSNIKYF
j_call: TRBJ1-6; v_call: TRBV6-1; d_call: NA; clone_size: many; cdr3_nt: TGTGCCAGCAGTGTCCAGGGCAAGGATTCACCCCTCCACTTT; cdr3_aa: CASSVQGKDSPLHF
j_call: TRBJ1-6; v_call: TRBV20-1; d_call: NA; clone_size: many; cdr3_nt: TGCAGTGCTAGAGTTTCGGATGCCTTCTTCCACTTT; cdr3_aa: CSARVSDAFFHF
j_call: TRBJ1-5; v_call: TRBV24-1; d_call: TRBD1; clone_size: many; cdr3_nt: TGTGCCACCAGTGATCCAGGGGGGCATCAGCCCCAGCATTTT; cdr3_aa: CATSDPGGHQPQHF
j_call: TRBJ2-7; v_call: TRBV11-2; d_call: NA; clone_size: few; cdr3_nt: TGTGCCAGCAGCTCCGACTTAGAGGTGTGGCGGGACCCCCTCTACGAGCAGTACTTC; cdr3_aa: CASSSDLEVWRDPLYEQYF
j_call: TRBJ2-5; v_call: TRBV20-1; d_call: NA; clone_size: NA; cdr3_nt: TGCAGTGCTAGACACCTCCAAGAGACCCAGTACTTC; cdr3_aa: CSARHLQETQYF
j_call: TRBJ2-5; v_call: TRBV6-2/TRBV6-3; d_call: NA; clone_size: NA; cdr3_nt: TGTGCCAGCAGTTACGGAATAGTAGGGGGCCAAGAGACCCAGTACTTC; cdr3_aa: CASSYGIVGGQETQYF